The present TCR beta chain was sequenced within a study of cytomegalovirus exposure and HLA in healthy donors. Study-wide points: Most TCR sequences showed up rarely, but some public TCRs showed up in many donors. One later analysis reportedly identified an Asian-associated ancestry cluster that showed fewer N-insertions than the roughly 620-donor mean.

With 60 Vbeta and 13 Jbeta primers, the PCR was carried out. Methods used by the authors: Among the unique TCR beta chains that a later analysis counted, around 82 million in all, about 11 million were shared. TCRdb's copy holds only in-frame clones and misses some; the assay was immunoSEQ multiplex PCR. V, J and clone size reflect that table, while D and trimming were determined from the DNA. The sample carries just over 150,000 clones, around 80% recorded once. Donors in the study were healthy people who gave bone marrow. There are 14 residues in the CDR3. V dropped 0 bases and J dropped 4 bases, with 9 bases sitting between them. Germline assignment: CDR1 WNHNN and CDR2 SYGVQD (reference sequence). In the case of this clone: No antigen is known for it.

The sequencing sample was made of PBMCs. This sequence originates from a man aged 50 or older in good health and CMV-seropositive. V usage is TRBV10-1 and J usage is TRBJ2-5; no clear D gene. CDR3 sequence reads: CASSESPSAETQYF. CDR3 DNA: TGCGCCAGCAGTGAGTCCCCAAGCGCAGAGACCCAGTACTTC.